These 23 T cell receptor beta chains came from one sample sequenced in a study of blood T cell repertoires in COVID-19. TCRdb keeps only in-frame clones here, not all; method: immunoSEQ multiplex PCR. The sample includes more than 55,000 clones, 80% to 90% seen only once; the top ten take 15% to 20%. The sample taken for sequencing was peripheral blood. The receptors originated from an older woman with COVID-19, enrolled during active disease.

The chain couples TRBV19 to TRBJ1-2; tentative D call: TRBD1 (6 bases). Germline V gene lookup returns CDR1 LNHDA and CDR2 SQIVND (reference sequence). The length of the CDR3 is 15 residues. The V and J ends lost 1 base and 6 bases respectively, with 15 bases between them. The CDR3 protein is CASSIVGGRFDGYTF. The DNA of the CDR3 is TGTGCCAGTAGTATAGTGGGGGGGCGCTTTGATGGCTACACCTTC.

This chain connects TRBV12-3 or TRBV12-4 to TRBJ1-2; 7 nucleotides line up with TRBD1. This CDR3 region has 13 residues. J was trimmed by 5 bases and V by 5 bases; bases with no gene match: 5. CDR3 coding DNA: TGTGCCAGCAGTCGACAGGGACGTTATGGCTACACCTTC. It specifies CASSRQGRYGYTF.

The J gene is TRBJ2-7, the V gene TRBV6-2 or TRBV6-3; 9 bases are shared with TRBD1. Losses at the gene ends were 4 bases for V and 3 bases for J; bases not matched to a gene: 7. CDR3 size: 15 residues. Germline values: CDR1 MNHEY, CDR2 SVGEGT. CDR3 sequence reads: CASSFLGTGLYEQYF. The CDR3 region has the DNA TGTGCCAGCAGTTTCCTCGGGACAGGGCTCTACGAGCAGTACTTC.

DNA of the CDR3: TGTGCCAGTAGTAGAAGCGCGGGACAGGCCTACGAGCAGTACTTC. It specifies CASSRSAGQAYEQYF. The V call is TRBV19, the J call TRBJ2-7; 8 bases match TRBD1. Trimming took 4 bases from V and 2 from J; bases not matched to a gene: 7. The CDR3 consists of 15 residues. In germline, CDR1 is LNHDA, CDR2 SQIVND (reference sequence).

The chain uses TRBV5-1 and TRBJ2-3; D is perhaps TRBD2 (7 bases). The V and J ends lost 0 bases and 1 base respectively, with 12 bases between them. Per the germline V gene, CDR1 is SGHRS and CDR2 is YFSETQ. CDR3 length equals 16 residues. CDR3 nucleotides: TGCGCCAGCAGCTTGGCAACGGGGGGCCGCACAGATACGCAGTATTTT. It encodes CASSLATGGRTDTQYF.

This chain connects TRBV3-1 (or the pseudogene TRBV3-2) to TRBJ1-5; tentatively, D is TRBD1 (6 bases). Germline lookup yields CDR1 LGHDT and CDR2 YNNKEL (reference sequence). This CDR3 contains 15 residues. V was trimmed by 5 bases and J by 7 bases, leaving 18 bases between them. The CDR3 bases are TGTGCCAGCAGCGAGACCAAGGGACAAGTCCAGCCCCAGCATTTT. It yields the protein CASSETKGQVQPQHF.

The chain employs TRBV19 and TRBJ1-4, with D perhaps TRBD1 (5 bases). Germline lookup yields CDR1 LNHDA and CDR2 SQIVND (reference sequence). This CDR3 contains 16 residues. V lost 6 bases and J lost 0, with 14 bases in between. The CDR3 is CASSSGRRTTNEKLFF. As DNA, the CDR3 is TGTGCCAGTAGCTCAGGGAGGAGGACAACTAATGAAAAACTGTTTTTT.

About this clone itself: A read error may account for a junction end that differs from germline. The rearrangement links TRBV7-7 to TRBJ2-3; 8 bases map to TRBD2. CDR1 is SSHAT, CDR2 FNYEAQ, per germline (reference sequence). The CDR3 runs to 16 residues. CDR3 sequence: CASSPLASGPTDTQYF. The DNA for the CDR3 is TGTGCTAGCAGCCCCCTGGCTAGCGGGCCCACAGATACGCAGTATTTT.

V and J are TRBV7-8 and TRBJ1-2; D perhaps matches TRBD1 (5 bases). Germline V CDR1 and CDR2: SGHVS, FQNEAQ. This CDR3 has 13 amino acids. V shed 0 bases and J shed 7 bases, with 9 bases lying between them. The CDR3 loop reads CASSLAGGGGYTF. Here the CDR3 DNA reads TGTGCCAGCAGCTTAGCCGGGGGAGGTGGCTACACCTTC. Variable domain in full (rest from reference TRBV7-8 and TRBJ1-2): GAGVSQSPRYKVAKRGQDVALRCDPISGHVSLFWYQQALGQGPEFLTYFQNEAQLDKSGLPSDRFFAERPEGSVSTLKIQRTQQEDSAVYLCASSLAGGGGYTFGSGTRLTVV.

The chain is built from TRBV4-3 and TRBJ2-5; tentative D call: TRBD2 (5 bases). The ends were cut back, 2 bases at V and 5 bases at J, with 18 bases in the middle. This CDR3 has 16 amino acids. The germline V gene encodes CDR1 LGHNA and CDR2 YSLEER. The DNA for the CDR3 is TGCGCCAGCAGCCAATTTCCAGCGGCCCTAGGGGAGACCCAGTACTTC. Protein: CASSQFPAALGETQYF.

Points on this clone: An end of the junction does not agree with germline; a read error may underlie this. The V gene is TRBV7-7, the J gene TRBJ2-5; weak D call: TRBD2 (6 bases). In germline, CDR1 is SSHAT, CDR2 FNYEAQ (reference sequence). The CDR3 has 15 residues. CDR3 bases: TGTGCTAGCAGCTTCGATAACGGGGACTGGGAGACCCAGTACTTC. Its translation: CASSFDNGDWETQYF.

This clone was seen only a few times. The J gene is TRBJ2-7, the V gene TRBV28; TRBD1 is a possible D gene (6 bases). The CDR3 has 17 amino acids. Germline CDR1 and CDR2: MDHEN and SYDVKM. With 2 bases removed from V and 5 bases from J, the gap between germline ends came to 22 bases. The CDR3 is CASSLTDRPPLFDEQYF. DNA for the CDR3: TGTGCCAGCAGTTTAACCGACAGGCCTCCCCTATTCGACGAGCAGTACTTC.

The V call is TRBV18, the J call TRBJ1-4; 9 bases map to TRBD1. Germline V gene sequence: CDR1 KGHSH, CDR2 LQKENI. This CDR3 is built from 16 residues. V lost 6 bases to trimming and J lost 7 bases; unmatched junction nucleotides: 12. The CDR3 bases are TGTGCCAGCTCCCTACCACTAGGACAGGGGCCTGAAAAACTGTTTTTT. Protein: CASSLPLGQGPEKLFF.

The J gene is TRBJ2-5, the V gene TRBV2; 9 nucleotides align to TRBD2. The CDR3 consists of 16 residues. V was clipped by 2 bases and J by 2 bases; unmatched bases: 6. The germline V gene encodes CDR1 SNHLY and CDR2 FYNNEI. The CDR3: CASSEFSGSRQETQYF. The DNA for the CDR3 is TGTGCCAGCAGTGAATTTAGCGGGAGTCGTCAAGAGACCCAGTACTTC.

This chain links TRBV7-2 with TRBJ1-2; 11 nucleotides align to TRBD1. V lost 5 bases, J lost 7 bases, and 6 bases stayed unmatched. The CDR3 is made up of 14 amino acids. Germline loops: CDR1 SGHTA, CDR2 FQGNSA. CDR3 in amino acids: CASSPDRGQGGYTF. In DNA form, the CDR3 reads TGTGCCAGCAGCCCGGACAGGGGGCAAGGTGGCTACACCTTC.

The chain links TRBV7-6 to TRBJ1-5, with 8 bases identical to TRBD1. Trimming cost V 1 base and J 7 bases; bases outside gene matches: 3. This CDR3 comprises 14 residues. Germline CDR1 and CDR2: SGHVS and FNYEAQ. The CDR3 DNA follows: TGTGCCAGCAGCTTAGGGACAGGGCTCCAGCCCCAGCATTTT. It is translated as CASSLGTGLQPQHF.

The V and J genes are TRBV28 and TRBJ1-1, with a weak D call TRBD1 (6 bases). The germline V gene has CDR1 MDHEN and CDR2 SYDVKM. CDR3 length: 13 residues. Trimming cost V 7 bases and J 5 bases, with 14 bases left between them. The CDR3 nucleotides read TGTGCCAGCACCCAGGTAGGGGGAACTGAAGCTTTCTTT. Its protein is CASTQVGGTEAFF.

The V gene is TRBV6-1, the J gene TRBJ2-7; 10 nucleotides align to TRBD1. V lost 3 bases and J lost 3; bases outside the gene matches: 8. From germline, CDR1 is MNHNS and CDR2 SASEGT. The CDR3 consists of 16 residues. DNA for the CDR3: TGTGCCAGCAGTGACCCCAGGGACAGGGGTTACTACGAGCAGTACTTC. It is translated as CASSDPRDRGYYEQYF.

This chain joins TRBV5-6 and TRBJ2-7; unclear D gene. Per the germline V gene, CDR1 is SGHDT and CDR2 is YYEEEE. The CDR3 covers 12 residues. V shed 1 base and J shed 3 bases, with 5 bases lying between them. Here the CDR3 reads CASSLNIYEQYF. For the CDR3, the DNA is TGTGCCAGCAGCTTGAACATCTACGAGCAGTACTTC.

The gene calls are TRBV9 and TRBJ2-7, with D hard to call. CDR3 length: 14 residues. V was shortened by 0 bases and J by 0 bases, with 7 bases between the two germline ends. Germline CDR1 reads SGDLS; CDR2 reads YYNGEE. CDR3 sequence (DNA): TGTGCCAGCAGCGTAGGAGGAATCTCCTACGAGCAGTACTTC. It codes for CASSVGGISYEQYF.

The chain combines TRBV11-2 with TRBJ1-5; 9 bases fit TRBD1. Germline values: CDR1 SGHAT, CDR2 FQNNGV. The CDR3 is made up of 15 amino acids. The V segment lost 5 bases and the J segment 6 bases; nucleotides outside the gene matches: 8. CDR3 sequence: CASSQDRGGGQPQHF. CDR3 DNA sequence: TGTGCCAGCAGCCAGGACAGGGGAGGAGGTCAGCCCCAGCATTTT.

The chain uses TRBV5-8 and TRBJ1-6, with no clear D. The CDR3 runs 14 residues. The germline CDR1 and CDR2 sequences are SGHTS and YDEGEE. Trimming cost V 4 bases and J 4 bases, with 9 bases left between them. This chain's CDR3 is CASSPNSYNSPLHF. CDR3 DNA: TGTGCCAGCAGCCCCAACAGTTATAATTCACCCCTCCACTTT. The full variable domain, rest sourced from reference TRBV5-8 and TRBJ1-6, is EAGVTQSPTHLIKTRGQQATLRCSPISGHTSVYWYQQALGLGLQFLLWYDEGEERNRGNFPPRFSGRQFPNYSSELNVNALELEDSALYLCASSPNSYNSPLHFGNGTRLTVT.

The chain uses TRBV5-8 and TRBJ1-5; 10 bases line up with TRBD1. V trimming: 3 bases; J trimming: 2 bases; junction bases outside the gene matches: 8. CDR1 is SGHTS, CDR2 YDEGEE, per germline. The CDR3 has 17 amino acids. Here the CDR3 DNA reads TGTGCCAGCAGCTGGGGGGACAGGGGAAAGCGCAATCAGCCCCAGCATTTT. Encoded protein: CASSWGDRGKRNQPQHF.